This TCR beta chain appears in the sequencing data of a study of T cells in Graves' hyperthyroidism and ophthalmopathy. Researchers amplified the TCR beta CDR3 regions from RNA transcripts. Researchers ran a first-round RT-PCR on the TCR CDR3 using the HTBI primer set. TCRdb reanalysed the multiplex PCR reads using MiXCR and keeps one entry per CDR3 protein. The sample consists of about 360,000 distinct CDR3 sequences, around 14% of them appearing once. The length of the CDR3 is 13 residues. The V gene lost 4 bases and the J gene lost 8 bases, with 11 bases spanning the gap. Germline values: CDR1 MGHRA, CDR2 YSYEKL.

Source material: blood. The clonotype was recovered from a woman aged 18-29 years with Graves' hyperthyroidism. The chain combines TRBV4-1 with TRBJ1-4; no firm D call. The chain's CDR3 is CASSPRNGEKLFF. CDR3 nucleotides: TGCGCCAGCAGCCCAAGGAACGGGGAAAAACTGTTTTTT.